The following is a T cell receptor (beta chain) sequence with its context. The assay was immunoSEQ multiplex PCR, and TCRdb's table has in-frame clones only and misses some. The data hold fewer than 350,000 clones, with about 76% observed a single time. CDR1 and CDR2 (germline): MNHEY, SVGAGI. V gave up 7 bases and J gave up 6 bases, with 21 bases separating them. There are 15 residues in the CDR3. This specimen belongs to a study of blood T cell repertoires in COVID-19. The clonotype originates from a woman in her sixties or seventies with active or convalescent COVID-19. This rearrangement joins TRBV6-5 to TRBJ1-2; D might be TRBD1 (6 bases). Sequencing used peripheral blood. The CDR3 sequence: CASNHFPRDIDGYTF. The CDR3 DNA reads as TGTGCCAGCAACCACTTCCCTAGGGACATCGATGGCTACACCTTC.